The T cell receptor (beta chain) described here comes from a study of tumor-infiltrating lymphocytes in localized non-small cell lung cancer. The germline V gene has CDR1 LGHNA and CDR2 YSLEER. This CDR3 region has 15 residues. Germline trimming cut 5 bases from V and 5 bases from J; bases unmatched to any gene: 7. This table comes from immunoSEQ multiplex PCR, and its TCRdb copy is limited to in-frame clones, with some not included. The repertoire has 9,000 to 15,000 clones, roughly 66% of them found once; the top ten carry about 10%. Sequenced material: uninvolved lung tissue not adjacent to the tumor. This TCR derives from a human donor with non-small cell lung cancer. The J gene is TRBJ1-4, the V gene TRBV4-3, with 8 bases identical to TRBD1. The CDR3: CASSYWTGPNEKLFF. For the CDR3, the DNA is TGCGCCAGCAGCTACTGGACAGGGCCAAATGAAAAACTGTTTTTT.